This TCR beta chain was identified during a study of T cell changes during pregnancy in multiple sclerosis. CDR3 length: 16 residues. V lost 5 bases and J lost 0, with 14 bases in between. CDR1 is SGHAT, CDR2 FQDESV, per germline (reference sequence). The table came from immunoSEQ multiplex PCR; TCRdb's copy has only in-frame clones and leaves some out. Of 80,000 or so clones in the sample, about 91% were seen once. The chain recombines TRBV11-1 with TRBJ1-5; D unclear. The sample here was peripheral blood, taken before pregnancy. The sequence came from a female donor with multiple sclerosis, enrolled in a pregnancy study. CDR3 bases: TGTGCCAGCAGCCACCCGCGGGATAATAGCAATCAGCCCCAGCATTTT. Protein: CASSHPRDNSNQPQHF.